The 2 T cell receptor beta chains below come from one sample, sequenced in a study of T cells in Graves' hyperthyroidism and ophthalmopathy. From RNA transcripts, TCR beta CDR3 regions were amplified. The HTBI primer set drove a first-round RT-PCR of the TCR CDR3. TCRdb recomputed calls from the multiplex PCR reads with MiXCR, one row per CDR3 protein. The top ten clones hold about 30% of a sample with some 250,000 distinct CDR3 sequences, approximately 16% of them seen once. Specimen: blood. These receptors were obtained from a woman aged 50 to 65 with Graves' hyperthyroidism that later progressed to Graves' ophthalmopathy.

This clonotype occurred many times. The rearrangement uses TRBV3-1 and TRBJ1-1; TRBD1 matches 8 bases. CDR1 and CDR2 (germline): LGHDT, YNNKEL (reference sequence). CDR3 length: 15 amino acids. Trimming cost V 4 bases and J 5 bases; bases outside gene matches: 9. CDR3 loop: CASSLQQGGRTEAFF. DNA for the CDR3: TGTGCCAGCAGCCTACAACAGGGGGGGAGAACTGAAGCTTTCTTT.

This clonotype was counted between two and nine times. V is TRBV9 and J is TRBJ2-2, with TRBD1 matching 7 bases. Germline V gene lookup returns CDR1 SGDLS and CDR2 YYNGEE. With V trimmed by 1 base and J by 2 bases, 5 bases remained unmatched. This CDR3 spans 16 amino acids. DNA of the CDR3: TGTGCCAGCAGCGTATCGGGGACAGACAACACCGGGGAGCTGTTTTTT. This gives the protein CASSVSGTDNTGELFF. The whole variable domain, filled in from reference TRBV9 and TRBJ2-2, reads DSGVTQTPKHLITATGQRVTLRCSPRSGDLSVYWYQQSLDQGLQFLIQYYNGEERAKGNILERFSAQQFPDLHSELNLSSLELGDSALYFCASSVSGTDNTGELFFGEGSRLTVL.